These 4 T cell receptor beta chains share one sample of origin, sequenced in a study of response to subunit inactivated influenza vaccine. Via MiXCR, TCRdb re-called the RT-PCR reads, giving one row per CDR3 protein. The table shows 500,000 to 550,000 distinct CDR3 sequences, with less than 10% occurring only once. Sequencing used PBMCs from blood, obtained 23 months after vaccination. The receptor source for this set is a man between 45 and 75 years old who received an inactivated influenza vaccine.

The chain employs TRBV5-1 and TRBJ2-2; TRBD2 matches at 14 bases. Germline trimming cut 4 bases from V and 4 bases from J; bases unmatched to any gene: 9. Germline V CDR1 and CDR2: SGHRS, YFSETQ. The CDR3 has 18 amino acids. The CDR3 DNA is TGCGCCAGCAGCAGGATACCCGGACTAGCGGGGGGCACCGGGGAGCTGTTTTTT. It codes for CASSRIPGLAGGTGELFF.

The chain links TRBV6-2 or TRBV6-3 to TRBJ1-3, with D tentatively TRBD1 (5 bases). CDR1 MNHEY and CDR2 SVGEGT come from the germline V gene. This CDR3 has 15 amino acids. Between the trimmed V and J ends, which lost 6 bases and 0 bases, there was a span of 12 bases. The CDR3 region is CASRKTESSGNTIYF. The CDR3, as DNA: TGTGCCAGCAGAAAGACAGAAAGCTCTGGAAACACCATATATTTT.

This sequence joins TRBV6-2 or TRBV6-3 and TRBJ2-7; no clear D gene. Looked up from germline, CDR1 is MNHEY and CDR2 is SVGEGT. CDR3 length: 13 residues. V was pared by 2 bases and J by 3 bases, with 8 bases between. The CDR3 bases are TGTGCCAGCAGTTACGAGTCCTTCTACGAGCAGTACTTC. Residues: CASSYESFYEQYF.

This CDR3 reads CASSLGQRWTGELFF. CDR3 coding DNA: TGTGCCAGCAGTTTGGGACAGAGATGGACCGGGGAGCTGTTTTTT. The chain recombines TRBV28 with TRBJ2-2, with 7 bases identical to TRBD1. The CDR3 extends over 15 amino acids. Looked up from germline, CDR1 is MDHEN and CDR2 is SYDVKM. Unmatched junction bases numbered 6, after V lost 3 bases and J lost 5 bases.